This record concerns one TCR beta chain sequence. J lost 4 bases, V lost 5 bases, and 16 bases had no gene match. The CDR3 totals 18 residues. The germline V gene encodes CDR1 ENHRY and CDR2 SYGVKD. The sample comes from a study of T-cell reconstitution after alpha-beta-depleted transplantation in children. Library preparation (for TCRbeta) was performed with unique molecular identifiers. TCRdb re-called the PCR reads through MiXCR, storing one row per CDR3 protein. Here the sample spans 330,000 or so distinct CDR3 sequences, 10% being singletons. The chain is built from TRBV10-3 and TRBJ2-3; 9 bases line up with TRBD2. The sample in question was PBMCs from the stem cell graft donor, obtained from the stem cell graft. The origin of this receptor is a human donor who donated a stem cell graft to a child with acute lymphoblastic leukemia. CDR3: CAISSSNHLTSGADTQYF. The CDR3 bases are TGTGCCATCAGTTCCTCAAACCACCTGACTAGCGGAGCAGATACGCAGTATTTT.